This T cell receptor (beta chain) was captured by sequencing in a study of shared clonotypes between healthy human individuals. At the level of the study: Each donor had three CD4 naive, three CD4 memory, two CD8 naive and one CD8 memory plate.

Here immunoSEQ multiplex PCR was the method, and the copy in TCRdb shows in-frame clones only, minus some. The profile shows over 750,000 clones, roughly 96% of them singletons. Cells designated naive CD8 were CD45RO-negative and were positively selected for CCR7, with terminally differentiated effector memory CD45RA+ cells excluded. The V gene's germline CDR1 is MDHEN and CDR2 SYDVKM. Trimming took off 10 bases at V and 1 base at J, with 16 bases between the two ends. The CDR3 has 14 residues. The sequencing input was naive CD8+ T cells sorted from blood. The clonotype originates from a young man in good health. The rearrangement uses TRBV28 and TRBJ1-1; tentatively, D is TRBD1 (6 bases). The CDR3 is CATERLQGNTEAFF. The CDR3 DNA sequence: TGTGCCACGGAGCGTCTACAGGGGAACACTGAAGCTTTCTTT.